Shown below are 6 T cell receptor beta chains from a single sample sequenced in a study of OX40 agonist ivuxolimab in advanced cancers. The assay was immunoSEQ multiplex PCR, and TCRdb's table has in-frame clones only and misses some. Of about 93,000 clones in the sample, 80% to 90% were seen once. The sequencing used CD4+ or CD8+ T cells sorted from blood, collected in a trial of the OX40 agonist ivuxolimab. The receptors originated from an adult with an advanced solid tumor such as melanoma, head and neck, liver or kidney cancer.

CDR3 residues: CASSHGEGRGHNSPLHF. The DNA for the CDR3 is TGCGCCAGCAGCCATGGCGAGGGGAGGGGACATAATTCACCCCTCCACTTT. The rearrangement links TRBV4-1 to TRBJ1-6; D is possibly TRBD1 (5 bases). The CDR3 length is 17 residues. Trimming took 3 bases from V and 5 from J, leaving 17 bases between them. Germline V lookup: CDR1 MGHRA, CDR2 YSYEKL.

The chain recombines TRBV18 with TRBJ1-5, with D tentatively TRBD1 (5 bases). V dropped 6 bases and J dropped 2 bases, with 8 bases sitting between them. The germline gives CDR1 KGHSH, CDR2 LQKENI. This CDR3 has 13 residues. CDR3 residues: CASSEQGNQPQHF. The CDR3 nucleotides are TGTGCCAGCTCGGAACAGGGCAATCAGCCCCAGCATTTT.

The genes are TRBV7-2 and TRBJ1-1; D unclear. This CDR3 spans 15 amino acids. Trimming removed 2 bases from V and 7 bases from J, with 17 bases in between. CDR1 SGHTA and CDR2 FQGNSA come from the germline V gene. CDR3 in DNA: TGTGCCAGCAGCTTAAGTATGTCCACCGGCGTTGAAGCTTTCTTT. This codes for CASSLSMSTGVEAFF.

The rearrangement joins TRBV19 to TRBJ2-7, with D perhaps matching TRBD2 (6 bases). The CDR3 runs 14 residues. Per the germline V gene, CDR1 is LNHDA and CDR2 is SQIVND (reference sequence). With 6 bases removed from V and 2 bases from J, the gap between germline ends came to 14 bases. The CDR3 DNA reads TGTGCCAGTAGCCTCGGGAGTCGAACCTACGAGCAGTACTTC. Residues: CASSLGSRTYEQYF.

This chain uses TRBV21-1 with TRBJ2-3; the table names TRBD2, a call not compared with the DNA. TRBV21-1 is labeled a pseudogene. CDR3 length: 12 amino acids. CDR3 in DNA: TGTGCCAGCAGCCGGGGGGGAGATACGCAGTATTTT. It yields the protein CASSRGGDTQYF.

The CDR3 coding sequence is TGTGCCAGCTCACGGGACTTTTCCTTTTTCGGCGGGGAGCTGTTTTTT. Its protein is CASSRDFSFFGGELFF. The rearrangement joins TRBV18 to TRBJ2-2; a possible D gene is TRBD2 (6 bases). The CDR3 has 16 amino acids. Looked up from germline, CDR1 is KGHSH and CDR2 is LQKENI. V lost 4 bases, J lost 7 bases, and 19 bases lay in between.